The 29 T cell receptor beta chains below were found in one sample sequenced in a study of shared T cell receptors in the human thymus. Profiling relied on immunoSEQ multiplex PCR, and the TCRdb table lists in-frame clones only, not all of them. The sample consists of 700,000 to 750,000 clones, 75% to 90% of them appearing once. The same sample was also used in a study of human thymus T cells.

The sample comprised thymocytes. These receptor sequences come from a girl in the first two years of life with a congenital heart defect.

The chain has TRBV5-6 and TRBJ2-7, with TRBD1 identical over 7 bases. CDR3 length equals 15 residues. The germline gives CDR1 SGHDT, CDR2 YYEEEE. Trimming took 3 bases from V and 3 from J; bases not matched to a gene: 9. Written as DNA, the CDR3 is TGTGCCAGCAGCTCAGAAGACAGGGTAGTCTACGAGCAGTACTTC. This codes for CASSSEDRVVYEQYF.

This chain links TRBV9 with TRBJ2-1, with 10 bases matching TRBD1. CDR3 length equals 17 residues. Germline CDR1 and CDR2: SGDLS and YYNGEE. The V segment lost 3 bases and the J segment 5 bases; nucleotides outside the gene matches: 11. As DNA, the CDR3 is TGTGCCAGCAGCGGTCGTCGGACAGGGGGGGGACACAATGAGCAGTTCTTC. This encodes CASSGRRTGGGHNEQFF.

The chain combines TRBV11-2 with TRBJ1-2; no definite D call. This CDR3 contains 15 residues. The V gene's germline CDR1 is SGHAT and CDR2 FQNNGV. Trimming took off 7 bases at V and 6 bases at J, with 21 bases between the two ends. CDR3 amino acids: CASKRFTMVLDGYTF. In DNA, the CDR3 is TGTGCCAGCAAGAGGTTCACGATGGTACTCGATGGCTACACCTTC.

The V gene is TRBV27, the J gene TRBJ1-5; the D gene is possibly TRBD1 (6 bases). This CDR3 spans 18 amino acids. The germline V gene has CDR1 MNHEY and CDR2 SMNVEV (reference sequence). The germline V and J ends were trimmed by 2 bases and 0 bases, with 17 bases remaining between them. The CDR3 coding sequence is TGTGCCAGCAGTTTAACCGGCAGGGGTGCGAGTAGCAATCAGCCCCAGCATTTT. This translates into CASSLTGRGASSNQPQHF.

V is TRBV7-9 and J is TRBJ1-2; 8 nucleotides agree with TRBD1. This CDR3 is built from 13 residues. From germline, CDR1 is SEHNR and CDR2 FQNEAQ (reference sequence). The V and J ends lost 9 bases and 5 bases, in that order; junction bases with no gene match: 8. In DNA form, the CDR3 reads TGTGCCAGTTTACAGCAGGGGGCGTATGGCTACACCTTC. Translating it yields CASLQQGAYGYTF.

V gene TRBV7-6 combines with J gene TRBJ2-1, with 10 bases that match TRBD1. V was clipped by 5 bases and J by 3 bases; unmatched bases: 7. The CDR3 is made up of 16 amino acids. Germline-derived CDR1 and CDR2 are SGHVS and FNYEAQ. In DNA, the CDR3 is TGTGCCAGCAGCCCCGGGACAGGGGCAGACTACAATGAGCAGTTCTTC. Residues: CASSPGTGADYNEQFF.

The J gene is TRBJ2-3, the V gene TRBV18, with TRBD1 as a possible D gene (6 bases). Germline V CDR1 and CDR2: KGHSH, LQKENI. The V end was cut by 4 bases, the J end by 0 bases, with 14 bases between. CDR3 length: 16 residues. CDR3 amino acids: CASSLRQAVSTDTQYF. The DNA of the CDR3 is TGTGCCAGCTCACTGAGACAGGCTGTAAGCACAGATACGCAGTATTTT.

The rearrangement links TRBV6-5 to TRBJ1-2, with D unresolved. The V end was cut by 6 bases, the J end by 6 bases, with 14 bases between. Germline CDR1 is MNHEY and CDR2 is SVGAGI. The CDR3 runs 13 residues. The CDR3 loop is CASRNGVFHGYTF. The CDR3 DNA sequence: TGTGCCAGCAGAAACGGGGTATTCCATGGCTACACCTTC.

The chain has TRBV7-2 and TRBJ1-2, with 7 bases that match TRBD1. The CDR3 runs to 14 residues. Germline loops: CDR1 SGHTA, CDR2 FQGNSA. After removal of 4 bases from V and 5 bases from J, the junction contained 7 bases not matched to a gene. Here the CDR3 DNA reads TGTGCCAGCAGCTCCGGGACAGACTTTTATGGCTACACCTTC. It encodes CASSSGTDFYGYTF.

As for this clone: At one of its ends the junction is not consistent with the germline gene, which may arise from a read error. Other DNA sequences from this sample encode an identical CDR3 as well. The genes are TRBV7-2 and TRBJ2-1; 7 nucleotides line up with TRBD1. CDR3 size: 14 residues. Germline-derived CDR1 and CDR2 are SGHTA and FQGNSA. The CDR3 DNA follows: TGTGCCAGCAGCTCCAAGCCCCGCCTGACAGGGCATCTCTTC. It encodes CASSSKPRLTGHLF.

J is TRBJ2-3 and V is TRBV5-6; the D gene is possibly TRBD2 (6 bases). Trimming took off 3 bases at V and 6 bases at J, with 20 bases between the two ends. CDR3 length: 16 residues. Germline loops: CDR1 SGHDT, CDR2 YYEEEE. CDR3 in amino acids: CASSYGWDFSTDTQYF. The CDR3 nucleotides read TGTGCCAGCAGCTATGGATGGGACTTTTCGACTGATACGCAGTATTTT.

The chain uses TRBV5-1 and TRBJ1-1; 8 bases agree with TRBD1. The CDR3 length is 17 residues. J was trimmed by 2 bases and V by 3 bases; bases with no gene match: 12. From germline, CDR1 is SGHRS and CDR2 YFSETQ. This CDR3 reads CASSSFGEDRGNTEAFF. The CDR3, as DNA: TGCGCCAGCAGCTCTTTTGGCGAAGACAGGGGAAACACTGAAGCTTTCTTT.

This sequence joins TRBV5-1 and TRBJ1-1, with a weak D call TRBD1 (5 bases). Trimming shortened V by 0 bases and J by 1 base, and 16 bases separated the two germline ends. The CDR3 contains 17 residues. The V gene's germline CDR1 is SGHRS and CDR2 YFSETQ. In nucleotides, the CDR3 is TGCGCCAGCAGCTTGGACGGGAGCCGGACACAGAACACTGAAGCTTTCTTT. It encodes CASSLDGSRTQNTEAFF.

The chain carries TRBV25-1 and TRBJ2-2, with D perhaps matching TRBD2 (6 bases). The CDR3 covers 15 residues. CDR1 MGHDK and CDR2 SYGVNS come from the germline V gene. With 5 bases removed from V and 0 bases from J, the gap between germline ends came to 10 bases. The CDR3 nucleotides are TGTGCCAGCAGTCGGCTAGCGCCGAACACCGGGGAGCTGTTTTTT. Translated, it gives CASSRLAPNTGELFF.

The chain is built from TRBV28 and TRBJ1-5, with 7 bases fitting TRBD1. The CDR3 consists of 15 residues. Germline values: CDR1 MDHEN, CDR2 SYDVKM. Unmatched junction bases numbered 7, after V lost 5 bases and J lost 3 bases. In nucleotides, the CDR3 is TGTGCCAGCAGTCTCCGGGACAGTTACAATCAGCCCCAGCATTTT. It codes for CASSLRDSYNQPQHF. The full variable domain, with the rest looked up from reference TRBV28 and TRBJ1-5, is DVKVTQSSRYLVKRTGEKVFLECVQDMDHENMFWYRQDPGLGLRLIYFSYDVKMKEKGDIPEGYSVSREKKERFSLILESASTNQTSMYLCASSLRDSYNQPQHFGDGTRLSIL.

In its sample, this clone was seen a few times. V is TRBV19 and J is TRBJ2-1, with 11 bases lining up with TRBD1. CDR3 length: 15 amino acids. Per the germline V gene, CDR1 is LNHDA and CDR2 is SQIVND (reference sequence). Unmatched junction bases numbered 9, after V lost 6 bases and J lost 8 bases. The CDR3 protein is CASRPGQGVAHEQFF. CDR3 in DNA: TGTGCCAGTAGACCGGGACAGGGGGTGGCCCATGAGCAGTTCTTC.

The chain carries TRBV5-6 and TRBJ2-2; D not resolved. Between the trimmed V and J ends, which lost 0 bases and 0 bases, there was a span of 9 bases. This CDR3 contains 16 residues. Germline-derived CDR1 and CDR2 are SGHDT and YYEEEE. The CDR3 reads CASSLAQVPNTGELFF. CDR3 nucleotides: TGTGCCAGCAGCTTGGCTCAGGTTCCGAACACCGGGGAGCTGTTTTTT.

This chain connects TRBV11-2 to TRBJ2-7; 9 bases line up with TRBD2. CDR3 length equals 15 residues. V lost 1 base, J lost 3 bases, and 4 bases stayed unmatched. Germline V lookup: CDR1 SGHAT, CDR2 FQNNGV. In nucleotides, the CDR3 is TGTGCCAGCAGCTTAGGACTAGCGGTGAACTACGAGCAGTACTTC. It specifies CASSLGLAVNYEQYF. Together with reference TRBV11-2 and TRBJ2-7, the CDR3 gives the full variable domain: EAGVAQSPRYKIIEKRQSVAFWCNPISGHATLYWYQQILGQGPKLLIQFQNNGVVDDSQLPKDRFSAERLKGVDSTLKIQPAKLEDSAVYLCASSLGLAVNYEQYFGPGTRLTVT.

This sequence joins TRBV5-1 and TRBJ2-3, with TRBD1 identical over 10 bases. The length of the CDR3 is 17 residues. V trimming: 0 bases; J trimming: 5 bases; junction bases outside the gene matches: 9. Germline assignment: CDR1 SGHRS and CDR2 YFSETQ. The CDR3 spells CASSLAVGTGDRDTQYF. The CDR3 nucleotides read TGCGCCAGCAGCTTGGCCGTTGGGACAGGGGATAGAGATACGCAGTATTTT.

V is TRBV5-1 and J is TRBJ2-2, with 7 bases fitting TRBD2. CDR1 and CDR2 (germline): SGHRS, YFSETQ. V was pared by 0 bases and J by 1 base, with 0 bases of the junction left unmatched. CDR3 length: 15 residues. CDR3 sequence: CASSLERENTGELFF. The CDR3 coding sequence is TGCGCCAGCAGCTTGGAGCGGGAGAACACCGGGGAGCTGTTTTTT.

The chain employs TRBV25-1 and TRBJ1-2; no clear D. The CDR3 runs 15 residues. With 1 base removed from V and 2 bases from J, the gap between germline ends came to 11 bases. Germline lookup yields CDR1 MGHDK and CDR2 SYGVNS. The CDR3: CASSELEPDNYGYTF. The CDR3, as DNA: TGTGCCAGCAGTGAATTGGAGCCCGACAACTATGGCTACACCTTC.

The chain employs TRBV28 and TRBJ2-7; 10 positions agree with TRBD1. The CDR3 consists of 15 residues. In germline, CDR1 is MDHEN, CDR2 SYDVKM. V lost 6 bases and J lost 3; bases outside the gene matches: 8. For the CDR3, the DNA is TGTGCCAGCAGATACTGGGACAGGGGTCTCTACGAGCAGTACTTC. It translates to CASRYWDRGLYEQYF.

This clone appeared a single time. The J gene is TRBJ1-2, the V gene TRBV4-1; D is ambiguous. There are 20 residues in the CDR3. Germline CDR1 and CDR2: MGHRA and YSYEKL. Between the trimmed V and J ends, which lost 0 bases and 4 bases, there was a span of 27 bases. CDR3 in DNA: TGCGCCAGCAGCCAAGATCGAGACACTCAACAAACGAGCGGACCCTATGGCTACACCTTC. This encodes CASSQDRDTQQTSGPYGYTF.

The gene calls are TRBV19 and TRBJ1-6, with D perhaps matching TRBD1 (5 bases). Germline assignment: CDR1 LNHDA and CDR2 SQIVND (reference sequence). Trimming took 6 bases from V and 7 from J, leaving 13 bases between them. The CDR3 spans 14 residues. The CDR3 nucleotides read TGTGCCAGTAGCGGGGGTCGTACGAATTCACCCCTCCACTTT. This gives the protein CASSGGRTNSPLHF.

The genes are TRBV7-5 and TRBJ2-5; the D call of TRBD2 is as the table states it, not checked on the DNA. TRBV7-5 is designated a pseudogene. CDR3 length equals 18 residues. The chain's CDR3 is CARSFGPFAGDNEETQYF. In nucleotides, the CDR3 is TGTGCCAGAAGCTTCGGCCCTTTCGCGGGCGACAACGAAGAGACCCAGTACTTC.

Notes on this clone: Other DNA sequences in the sample encode the same CDR3. The rearrangement joins TRBV5-6 to TRBJ1-1; possibly TRBD1 for D (5 bases). Germline V lookup: CDR1 SGHDT, CDR2 YYEEEE. The V and J ends lost 0 bases and 6 bases respectively, with 6 bases between them. CDR3 length: 12 amino acids. For the CDR3, the DNA is TGTGCCAGCAGCTTGGACAGGTCTGAAGCTTTCTTT. Translated, it gives CASSLDRSEAFF.

This clone turned up a few times. The J gene is TRBJ2-2, the V gene TRBV30, with D possibly TRBD1 on 6 matching bases. V gave up 4 bases and J gave up 6 bases, with 18 bases separating them. This CDR3 has 15 amino acids. Per the germline V gene, CDR1 is GTSNPN and CDR2 is SVGIG (reference sequence). As DNA, the CDR3 is TGTGCCTGGACCGGACAGAAGGGAACGGCCGGGGAGCTGTTTTTT. Translating gives CAWTGQKGTAGELFF.

The rearrangement links TRBV5-1 to TRBJ2-2; TRBD1 matches 7 bases. With 4 bases clipped from V and 0 bases from J, the junction kept 6 bases outside the gene matches. Germline CDR1 SGHRS, CDR2 YFSETQ. The CDR3 extends over 16 amino acids. CDR3 bases: TGCGCCAGCAGCCCCCAGGGGGAATCGAACACCGGGGAGCTGTTTTTT. It is translated as CASSPQGESNTGELFF.

The rearrangement joins TRBV15 to TRBJ2-5, with 8 bases aligning to TRBD1. Looked up from germline, CDR1 is LNHNV and CDR2 is YYDKDF (reference sequence). This CDR3 contains 22 residues. The V gene end was trimmed by 0 bases and the J gene end by 3 bases; junction bases not matched to a gene: 24. The chain's CDR3 is CATSRDRNARWVVRGREETQYF. The CDR3 coding sequence is TGTGCCACCAGCAGAGATCGAAACGCCCGGTGGGTCGTCAGGGGGCGAGAAGAGACCCAGTACTTC.